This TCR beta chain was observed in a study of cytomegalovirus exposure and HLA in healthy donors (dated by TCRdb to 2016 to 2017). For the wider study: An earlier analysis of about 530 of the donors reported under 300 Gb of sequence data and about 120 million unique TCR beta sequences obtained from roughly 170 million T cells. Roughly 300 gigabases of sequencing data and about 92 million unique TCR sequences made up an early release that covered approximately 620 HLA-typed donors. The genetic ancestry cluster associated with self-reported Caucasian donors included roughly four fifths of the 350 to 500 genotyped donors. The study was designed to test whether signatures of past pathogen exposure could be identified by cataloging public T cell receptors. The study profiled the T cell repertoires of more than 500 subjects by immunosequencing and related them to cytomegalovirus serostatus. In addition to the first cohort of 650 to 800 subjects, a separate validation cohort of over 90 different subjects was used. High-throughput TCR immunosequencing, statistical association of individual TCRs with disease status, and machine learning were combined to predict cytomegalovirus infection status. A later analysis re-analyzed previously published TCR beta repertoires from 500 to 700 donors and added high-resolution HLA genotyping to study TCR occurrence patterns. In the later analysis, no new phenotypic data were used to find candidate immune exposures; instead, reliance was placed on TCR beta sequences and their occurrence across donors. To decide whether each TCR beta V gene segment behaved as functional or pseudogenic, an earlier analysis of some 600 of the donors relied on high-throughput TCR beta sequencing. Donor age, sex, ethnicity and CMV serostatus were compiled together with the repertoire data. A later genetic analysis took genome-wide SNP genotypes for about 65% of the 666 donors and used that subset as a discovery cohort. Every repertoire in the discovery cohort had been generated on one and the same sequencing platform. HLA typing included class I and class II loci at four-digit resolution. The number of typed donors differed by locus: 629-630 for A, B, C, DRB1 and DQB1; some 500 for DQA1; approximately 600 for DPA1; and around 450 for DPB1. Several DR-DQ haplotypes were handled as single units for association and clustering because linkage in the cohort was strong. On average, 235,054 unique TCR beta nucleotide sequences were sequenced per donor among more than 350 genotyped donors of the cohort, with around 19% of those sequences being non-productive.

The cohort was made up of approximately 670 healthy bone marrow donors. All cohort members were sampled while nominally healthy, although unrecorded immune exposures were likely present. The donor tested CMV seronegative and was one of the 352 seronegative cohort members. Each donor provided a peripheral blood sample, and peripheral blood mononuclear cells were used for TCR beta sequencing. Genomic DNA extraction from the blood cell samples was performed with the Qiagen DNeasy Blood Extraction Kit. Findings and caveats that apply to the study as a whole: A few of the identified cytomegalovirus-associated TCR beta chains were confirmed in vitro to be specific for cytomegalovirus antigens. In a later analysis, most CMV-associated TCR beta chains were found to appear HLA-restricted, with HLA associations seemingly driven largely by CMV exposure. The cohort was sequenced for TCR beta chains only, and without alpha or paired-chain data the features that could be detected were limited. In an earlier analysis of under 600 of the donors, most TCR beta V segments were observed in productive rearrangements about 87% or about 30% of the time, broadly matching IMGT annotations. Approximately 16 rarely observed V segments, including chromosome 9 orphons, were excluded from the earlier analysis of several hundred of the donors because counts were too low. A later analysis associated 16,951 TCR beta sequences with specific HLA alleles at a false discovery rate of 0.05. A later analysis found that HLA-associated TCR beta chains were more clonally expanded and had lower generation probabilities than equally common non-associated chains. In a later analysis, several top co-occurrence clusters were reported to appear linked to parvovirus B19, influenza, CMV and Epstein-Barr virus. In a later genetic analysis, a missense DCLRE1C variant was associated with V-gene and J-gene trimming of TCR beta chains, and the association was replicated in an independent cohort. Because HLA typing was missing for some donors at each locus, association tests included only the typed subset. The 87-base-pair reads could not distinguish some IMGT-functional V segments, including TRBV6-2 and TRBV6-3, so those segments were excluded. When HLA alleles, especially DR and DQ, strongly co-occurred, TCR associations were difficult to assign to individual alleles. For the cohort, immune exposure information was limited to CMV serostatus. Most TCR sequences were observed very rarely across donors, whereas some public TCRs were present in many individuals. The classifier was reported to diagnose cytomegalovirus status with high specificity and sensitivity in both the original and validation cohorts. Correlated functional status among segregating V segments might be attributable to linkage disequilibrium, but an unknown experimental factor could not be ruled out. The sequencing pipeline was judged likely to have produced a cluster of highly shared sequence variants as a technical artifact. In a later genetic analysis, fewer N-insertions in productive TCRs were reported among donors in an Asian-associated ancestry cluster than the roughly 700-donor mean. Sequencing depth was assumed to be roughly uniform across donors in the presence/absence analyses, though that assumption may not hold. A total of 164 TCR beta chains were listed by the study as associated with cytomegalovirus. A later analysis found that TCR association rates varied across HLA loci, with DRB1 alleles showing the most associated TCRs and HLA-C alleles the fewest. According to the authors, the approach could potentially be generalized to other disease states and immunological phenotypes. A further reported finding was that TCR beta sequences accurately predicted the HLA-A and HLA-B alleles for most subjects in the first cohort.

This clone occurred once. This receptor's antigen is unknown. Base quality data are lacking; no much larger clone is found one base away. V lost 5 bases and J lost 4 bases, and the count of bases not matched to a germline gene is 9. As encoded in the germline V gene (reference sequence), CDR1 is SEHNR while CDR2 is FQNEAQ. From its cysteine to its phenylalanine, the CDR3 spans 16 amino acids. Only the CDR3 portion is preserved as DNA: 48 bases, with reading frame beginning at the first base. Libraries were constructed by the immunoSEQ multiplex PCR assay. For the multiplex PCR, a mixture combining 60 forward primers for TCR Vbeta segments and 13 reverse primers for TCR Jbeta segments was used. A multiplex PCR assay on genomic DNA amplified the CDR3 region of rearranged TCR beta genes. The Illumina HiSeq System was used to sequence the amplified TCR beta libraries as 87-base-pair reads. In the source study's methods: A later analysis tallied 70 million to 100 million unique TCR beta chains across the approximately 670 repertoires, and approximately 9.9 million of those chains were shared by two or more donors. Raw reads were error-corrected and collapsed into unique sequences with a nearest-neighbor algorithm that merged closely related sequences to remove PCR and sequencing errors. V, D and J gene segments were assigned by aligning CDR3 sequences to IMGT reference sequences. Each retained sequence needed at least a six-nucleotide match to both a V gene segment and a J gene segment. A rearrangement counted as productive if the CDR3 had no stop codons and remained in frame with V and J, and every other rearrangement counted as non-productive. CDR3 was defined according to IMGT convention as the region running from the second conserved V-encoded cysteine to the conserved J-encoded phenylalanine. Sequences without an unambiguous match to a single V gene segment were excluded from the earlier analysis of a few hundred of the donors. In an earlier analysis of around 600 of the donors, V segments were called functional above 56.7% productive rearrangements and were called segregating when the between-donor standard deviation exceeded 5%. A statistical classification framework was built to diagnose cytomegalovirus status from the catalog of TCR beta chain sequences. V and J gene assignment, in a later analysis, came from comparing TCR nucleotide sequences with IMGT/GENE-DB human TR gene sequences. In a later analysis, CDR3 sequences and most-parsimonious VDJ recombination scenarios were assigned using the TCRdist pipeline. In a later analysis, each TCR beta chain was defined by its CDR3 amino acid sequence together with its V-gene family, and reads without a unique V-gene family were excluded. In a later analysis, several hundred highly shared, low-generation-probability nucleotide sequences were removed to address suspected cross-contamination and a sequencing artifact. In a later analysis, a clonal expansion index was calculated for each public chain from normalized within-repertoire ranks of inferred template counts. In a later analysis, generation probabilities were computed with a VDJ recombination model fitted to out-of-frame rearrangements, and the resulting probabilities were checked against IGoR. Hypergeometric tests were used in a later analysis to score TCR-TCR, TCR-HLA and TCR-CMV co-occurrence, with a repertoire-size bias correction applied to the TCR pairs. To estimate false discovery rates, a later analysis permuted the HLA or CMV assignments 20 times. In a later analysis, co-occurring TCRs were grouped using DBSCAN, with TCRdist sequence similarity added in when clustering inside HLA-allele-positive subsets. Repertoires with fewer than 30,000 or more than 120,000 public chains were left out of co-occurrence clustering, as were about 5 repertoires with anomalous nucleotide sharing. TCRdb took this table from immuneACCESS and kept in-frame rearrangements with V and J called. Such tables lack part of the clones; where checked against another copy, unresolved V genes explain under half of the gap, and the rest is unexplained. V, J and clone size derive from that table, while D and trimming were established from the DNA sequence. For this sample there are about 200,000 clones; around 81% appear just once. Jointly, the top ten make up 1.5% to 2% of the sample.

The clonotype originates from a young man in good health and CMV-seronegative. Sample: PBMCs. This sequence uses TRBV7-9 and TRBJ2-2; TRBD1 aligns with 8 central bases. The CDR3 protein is CASSASGGPSTGELFF. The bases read TGTGCCAGCAGCGCCTCAGGGGGCCCTAGCACCGGGGAGCTGTTTTTT.